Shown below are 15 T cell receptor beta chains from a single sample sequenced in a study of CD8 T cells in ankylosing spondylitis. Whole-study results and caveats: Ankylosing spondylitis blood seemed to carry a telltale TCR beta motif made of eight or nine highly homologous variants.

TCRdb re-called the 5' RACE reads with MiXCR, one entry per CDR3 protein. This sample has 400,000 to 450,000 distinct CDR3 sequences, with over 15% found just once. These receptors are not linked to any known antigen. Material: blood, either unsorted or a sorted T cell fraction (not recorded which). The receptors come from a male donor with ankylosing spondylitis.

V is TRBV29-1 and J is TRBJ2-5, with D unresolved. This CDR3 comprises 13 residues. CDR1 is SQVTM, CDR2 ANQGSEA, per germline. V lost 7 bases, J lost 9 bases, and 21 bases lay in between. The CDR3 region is CSGRFPGVVAQYF. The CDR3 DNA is TGCAGCGGCCGCTTCCCTGGCGTCGTGGCCCAGTACTTC.

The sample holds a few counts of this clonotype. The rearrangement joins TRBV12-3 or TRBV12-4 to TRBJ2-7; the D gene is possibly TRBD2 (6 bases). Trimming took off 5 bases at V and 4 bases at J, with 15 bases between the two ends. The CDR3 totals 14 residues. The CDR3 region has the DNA TGTGCCAGCAGTCCTCGGGGAGGCGGATACGAGCAGTACTTC. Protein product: CASSPRGGGYEQYF.

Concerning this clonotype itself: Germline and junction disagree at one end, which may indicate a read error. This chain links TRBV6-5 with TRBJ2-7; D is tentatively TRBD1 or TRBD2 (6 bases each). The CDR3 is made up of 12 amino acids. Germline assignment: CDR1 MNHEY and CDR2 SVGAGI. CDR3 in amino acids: CASSYSGGEQYF. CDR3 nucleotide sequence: TGTGCCAGCAGTTACTCGGGGGGCGAGCAATACTTC.

The chain's CDR3 is CASSHLGEGMNTEAFF. The CDR3 bases are TGCGCCAGCAGCCATCTGGGGGAGGGGATGAACACTGAAGCTTTCTTT. The chain combines TRBV4-1 with TRBJ1-1; perhaps TRBD1 as D (5 bases). The CDR3 is made up of 16 amino acids. The germline V gene has CDR1 MGHRA and CDR2 YSYEKL. The germline V and J ends were trimmed by 3 bases and 0 bases, with 14 bases remaining between them.

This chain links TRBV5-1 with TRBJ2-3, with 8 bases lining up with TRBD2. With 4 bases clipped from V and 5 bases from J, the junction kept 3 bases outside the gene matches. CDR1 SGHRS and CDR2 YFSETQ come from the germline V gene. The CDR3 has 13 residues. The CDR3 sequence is CASSTGGGDTQYF. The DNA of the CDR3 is TGCGCCAGCAGCACCGGGGGGGGAGATACGCAGTATTTT.

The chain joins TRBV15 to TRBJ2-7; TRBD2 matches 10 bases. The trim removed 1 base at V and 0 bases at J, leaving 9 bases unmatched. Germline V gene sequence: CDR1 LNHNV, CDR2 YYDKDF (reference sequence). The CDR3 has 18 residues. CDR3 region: CATSRGAGGIVSSYEQYF. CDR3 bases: TGTGCCACCAGCAGAGGAGCGGGAGGGATAGTGAGCTCCTACGAGCAGTACTTC.

CDR3 amino acids: CASNLAGYYEQYF. CDR3 nucleotides: TGTGCCAGCAACCTAGCGGGGTACTACGAGCAGTACTTC. The chain carries TRBV3-1 and TRBJ2-7; TRBD2 matches 9 bases. Germline V gene data show CDR1 as LGHDT and CDR2 as YNNKEL (reference sequence). The CDR3 is 13 amino acids. The trim removed 7 bases at V and 3 bases at J, leaving 4 bases unmatched.

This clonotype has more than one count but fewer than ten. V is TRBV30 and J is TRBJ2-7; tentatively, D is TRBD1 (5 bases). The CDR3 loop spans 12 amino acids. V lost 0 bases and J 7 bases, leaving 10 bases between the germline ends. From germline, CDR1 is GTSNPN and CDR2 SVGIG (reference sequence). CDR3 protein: CAWSVQGGEQYF. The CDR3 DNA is TGTGCCTGGAGTGTCCAGGGTGGGGAGCAGTACTTC.

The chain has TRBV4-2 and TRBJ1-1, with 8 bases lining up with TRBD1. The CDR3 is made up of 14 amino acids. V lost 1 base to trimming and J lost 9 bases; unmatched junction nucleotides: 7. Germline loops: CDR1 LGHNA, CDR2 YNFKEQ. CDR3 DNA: TGTGCCAGCAGCCAAGGACAGGGGCAACGGAAAGCTTTCTTT. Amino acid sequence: CASSQGQGQRKAFF.

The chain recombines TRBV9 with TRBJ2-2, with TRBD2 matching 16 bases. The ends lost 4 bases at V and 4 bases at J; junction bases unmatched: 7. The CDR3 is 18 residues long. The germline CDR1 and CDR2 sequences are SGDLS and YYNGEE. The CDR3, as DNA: TGTGCCAGCAGCTTGGGACTAGCGGGGGGGCTCGGCACCGGGGAGCTGTTTTTT. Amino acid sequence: CASSLGLAGGLGTGELFF.

In DNA form, the CDR3 reads TGTGCCAGCAGCCCCGCCGGGACAGCTAATGAAAAACTGTTTTTT. Translated, it gives CASSPAGTANEKLFF. V usage is TRBV6-1 and J usage is TRBJ1-4; 7 nucleotides agree with TRBD1. The CDR3 consists of 15 residues. J gave up 3 bases and V 6 bases, and 7 bases lay outside the gene matches. Per germline, CDR1 MNHNS and CDR2 SASEGT.

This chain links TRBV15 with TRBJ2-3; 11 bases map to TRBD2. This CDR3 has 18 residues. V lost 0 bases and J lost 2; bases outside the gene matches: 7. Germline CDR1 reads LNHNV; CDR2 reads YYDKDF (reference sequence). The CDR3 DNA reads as TGTGCCACCAGCAGAGATGGGCTAGCGGGGGGCCCCACAGATACGCAGTATTTT. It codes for CATSRDGLAGGPTDTQYF.

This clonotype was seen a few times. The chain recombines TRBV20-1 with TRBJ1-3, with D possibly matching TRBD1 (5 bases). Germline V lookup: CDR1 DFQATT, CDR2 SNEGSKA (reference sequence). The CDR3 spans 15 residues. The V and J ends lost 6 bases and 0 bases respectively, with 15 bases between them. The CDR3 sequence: CSAQGHLSSGNTIYF. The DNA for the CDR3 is TGCAGTGCACAAGGACACCTCAGCTCTGGAAACACCATATATTTT.

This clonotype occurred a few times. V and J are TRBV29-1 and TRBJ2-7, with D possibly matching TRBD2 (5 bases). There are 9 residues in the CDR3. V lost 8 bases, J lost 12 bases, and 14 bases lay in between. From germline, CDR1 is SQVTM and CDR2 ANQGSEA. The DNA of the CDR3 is TGCAGCATAGAGGGCATCAGGTACTTC. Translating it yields CSIEGIRYF.

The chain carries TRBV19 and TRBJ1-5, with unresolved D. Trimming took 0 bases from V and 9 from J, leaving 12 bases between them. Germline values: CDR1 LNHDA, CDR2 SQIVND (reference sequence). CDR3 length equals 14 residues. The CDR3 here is CASSIDRHTSPQHF. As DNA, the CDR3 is TGTGCCAGTAGTATAGATCGACACACCTCGCCCCAGCATTTT.